The 2 T cell receptor beta chains in this list originate from one sample, sequenced in a study of glioma-infiltrating T cells. The iRepertoire nested amplicon-rescue multiplex PCR amplified TCR alpha and beta CDR3s from RNA. TCRdb processed the multiplex PCR reads anew with MiXCR; each CDR3 protein has one entry. This table has roughly 130,000 distinct CDR3 sequences, roughly a quarter appearing once. The sequenced sample consisted of glioma tissue, nonneoplastic brain tissue, or PBMCs (not recorded which). Every receptor here comes from a human donor with low-grade glioma or glioblastoma, undergoing nonglioma brain surgery, or in good health (not recorded which).

In this sample, this clonotype turned up a few times. V usage is TRBV18 and J usage is TRBJ2-3, with D hard to call. V was clipped by 1 base and J by 3 bases, with 5 bases between them. The germline gives CDR1 KGHSH, CDR2 LQKENI. This CDR3 comprises 13 residues. Here the CDR3 DNA reads TGTGCCAGCTCACCACGGCTTACAGATACGCAGTATTTT. This encodes CASSPRLTDTQYF.

Many counts were recorded for this clonotype. V and J are TRBV4-1 and TRBJ2-6; D possibly corresponds to TRBD1 (5 bases). Germline V lookup: CDR1 MGHRA, CDR2 YSYEKL. Deletions cut 2 bases from V and 0 bases from J, with 8 bases between. The CDR3 contains 16 residues. The CDR3 region is CASSQSGLSGANVLTF. As DNA, the CDR3 is TGCGCCAGCAGCCAATCAGGGCTCTCTGGGGCCAACGTCCTGACTTTC.